The 21 T cell receptor beta chains below come from one sample, sequenced in a study of blood T cell repertoires in COVID-19. The protocol was immunoSEQ multiplex PCR, while the TCRdb copy is restricted to in-frame clones and leaves out a portion. This sample has around 100,000 clones, with nearly 90% found just once. Sequenced: peripheral blood. These TCRs come from a man aged 50-59 years with active COVID-19.

This clone has a handful of counts. The chain carries TRBV19 and TRBJ1-4, with D unresolved. The CDR3 runs 14 residues. Between the trimmed V and J ends, which lost 6 bases and 0 bases, there was a span of 8 bases. Germline-derived CDR1 and CDR2 are LNHDA and SQIVND (reference sequence). CDR3 residues: CASRTRATNEKLFF. CDR3 DNA: TGTGCCAGTAGGACGAGGGCAACTAATGAAAAACTGTTTTTT. Using reference TRBV19 and TRBJ1-4 for the parts outside the CDR3, the full variable domain is DGGITQSPKYLFRKEGQNVTLSCEQNLNHDAMYWYRQDPGQGLRLIYYSQIVNDFQKGDIAEGYSVSREKKESFPLTVTSAQKNPTAFYLCASRTRATNEKLFFGSGTQLSVL.

The gene calls are TRBV7-6 and TRBJ1-4; 8 nucleotides line up with TRBD1. Germline CDR1 and CDR2: SGHVS and FNYEAQ. The CDR3 sequence is 15 residues long. V lost 4 bases to trimming and J lost 6 bases; unmatched junction nucleotides: 7. The CDR3 loop reads CASSSQGAKDEKLFF. The CDR3 nucleotides are TGTGCCAGCAGCTCGCAGGGGGCTAAGGATGAAAAACTGTTTTTT.

V gene TRBV5-1 combines with J gene TRBJ2-5; TRBD2 matches at 8 bases. Per germline, CDR1 SGHRS and CDR2 YFSETQ. Unmatched junction bases numbered 9, after V lost 6 bases and J lost 5 bases. The CDR3 runs 14 residues. The CDR3 nucleotides are TGCGCCAGCACCCCCCGGGGGGGGCACGAGACCCAGTACTTC. Translating it yields CASTPRGGHETQYF.

The chain employs TRBV4-1 and TRBJ2-5; D unresolved. V dropped 1 base and J dropped 0 bases, with 9 bases sitting between them. CDR3 length equals 15 residues. Per the germline V gene, CDR1 is MGHRA and CDR2 is YSYEKL. The CDR3 coding sequence is TGCGCCAGCAGCCAAGTCACAGCTTACCAAGAGACCCAGTACTTC. Translation gives CASSQVTAYQETQYF.

The chain uses TRBV5-6 and TRBJ1-2; TRBD1 matches 10 bases. V lost 0 bases to trimming and J lost 4 bases; unmatched junction nucleotides: 3. Looked up from germline, CDR1 is SGHDT and CDR2 is YYEEEE. CDR3 length equals 15 residues. This CDR3 is CASSLVGQGRYGYTF. Here the CDR3 DNA reads TGTGCCAGCAGCTTGGTGGGACAGGGGCGCTATGGCTACACCTTC.

The chain uses TRBV5-6 and TRBJ2-1, with TRBD2 identical over 7 bases. The germline V gene has CDR1 SGHDT and CDR2 YYEEEE. Losses at the gene ends were 6 bases for V and 3 bases for J; bases not matched to a gene: 21. The CDR3 spans 19 residues. CDR3 amino acids: CASTPPLATGLSFYNEQFF. In nucleotides, the CDR3 is TGTGCCAGCACCCCGCCACTCGCAACGGGACTAAGTTTCTACAATGAGCAGTTCTTC.

V and J are TRBV7-8 and TRBJ1-2; TRBD1 aligns across 8 bases. Germline CDR1 reads SGHVS; CDR2 reads FQNEAQ. Losses at the gene ends were 5 bases for V and 0 bases for J; bases not matched to a gene: 5. The CDR3 has 15 amino acids. The CDR3 spells CASSPGTGANYGYTF. The CDR3 nucleotides are TGTGCCAGCAGCCCCGGGACAGGAGCTAACTATGGCTACACCTTC.

This clone showed up just once. The chain combines TRBV3-1 (or the pseudogene TRBV3-2) with TRBJ2-5; D is unclear. The length of the CDR3 is 14 residues. CDR1 is LGHDT and CDR2 is YNNKEL in the germline V gene (reference sequence). V was cut by 3 bases and J by 3 bases, with 11 bases left in between. The CDR3 bases are TGTGCCAGCAGCCAGCTAAACAGAGAAGAGACCCAGTACTTC. The encoded protein is CASSQLNREETQYF.

V gene TRBV19 combines with J gene TRBJ2-7; TRBD2 agrees at 14 bases. CDR1 LNHDA and CDR2 SQIVND come from the germline V gene (reference sequence). J gave up 0 bases and V 4 bases, and 2 bases lay outside the gene matches. The CDR3 contains 16 residues. The DNA for the CDR3 is TGTGCCAGTAGTACAGGACTAGCGGGGGGCTCCTACGAGCAGTACTTC. Translating it yields CASSTGLAGGSYEQYF.

This clone was seen a few times. Mismatch with germline at one junction end may stem from a read error. V usage is TRBV5-4 and J usage is TRBJ2-7; possible D gene TRBD1, 6 bases. Germline CDR1 SGHNT, CDR2 YYREEE (reference sequence). The CDR3 totals 15 residues. The CDR3 DNA reads as TGTGCCAGCAGCTTGACAGGGACCTCCTCCCACGAGCAGTACTTC. Translated, it gives CASSLTGTSSHEQYF.

The V and J genes are TRBV5-4 and TRBJ1-2, with TRBD1 identical over 9 bases. CDR1 and CDR2 from the germline V gene are SGHNT and YYREEE (reference sequence). The CDR3 contains 14 residues. J gave up 1 base and V 4 bases, and 2 bases lay outside the gene matches. The CDR3 sequence: CASSPGQGNYGYTF. The DNA for the CDR3 is TGTGCCAGCAGCCCGGGACAGGGTAACTATGGCTACACCTTC.

J is TRBJ1-4 and V is TRBV6-5; tentative D call: TRBD1 (6 bases). The germline CDR1 and CDR2 sequences are MNHEY and SVGAGI. Trimming shortened V by 11 bases and J by 4 bases, and 14 bases separated the two germline ends. This CDR3 contains 13 residues. The CDR3, as DNA: TGTGCCTGCCAGGGGTTCATTAATGAAAAACTGTTTTTT. Protein: CACQGFINEKLFF.

J is TRBJ2-1 and V is TRBV6-5, with TRBD2 matching 7 bases. V lost 5 bases and J lost 8; bases outside the gene matches: 9. The CDR3 loop spans 14 amino acids. Germline CDR1 is MNHEY and CDR2 is SVGAGI. The CDR3 sequence: CASSTGGPMDEQFF. The CDR3 DNA reads TGTGCCAGCAGTACGGGGGGACCGATGGATGAGCAGTTCTTC.

The rearrangement links TRBV14 to TRBJ1-1, with TRBD1 as a possible D gene (5 bases). The length of the CDR3 is 13 residues. Trimming shortened V by 3 bases and J by 5 bases, and 10 bases separated the two germline ends. Germline lookup yields CDR1 SGHDN and CDR2 FVKESK. The CDR3: CASSHLEGTEAFF. As DNA, the CDR3 is TGTGCCAGCAGCCACCTGGAGGGGACTGAAGCTTTCTTT.

The chain links TRBV7-2 to TRBJ2-3; D perhaps matches TRBD1 (6 bases). Germline CDR1 reads SGHTA; CDR2 reads FQGNSA. This CDR3 has 16 amino acids. The V end was cut by 2 bases, the J end by 4 bases, with 16 bases between. The CDR3 reads CASSLTQNPGADTQYF. The CDR3 DNA follows: TGTGCCAGCAGCTTAACACAGAACCCAGGGGCAGATACGCAGTATTTT.

The chain couples TRBV5-4 to TRBJ1-4, with D unresolved. Germline CDR1 SGHNT, CDR2 YYREEE (reference sequence). The CDR3 has 13 residues. Trimming took off 4 bases at V and 8 bases at J, with 12 bases between the two ends. The CDR3 nucleotides read TGTGCCAGCAGCCCCTGGCCCGTGGAAAAACTGTTTTTT. This sequence encodes CASSPWPVEKLFF.

V gene TRBV7-6 combines with J gene TRBJ2-7; 8 bases are shared with TRBD1. Germline trimming cut 4 bases from V and 4 bases from J; bases unmatched to any gene: 12. The CDR3 length is 16 residues. Germline lookup yields CDR1 SGHVS and CDR2 FNYEAQ. The CDR3 DNA reads TGTGCCAGCAGCTCGGGACCCGGGACAGGATCGTACGAGCAGTACTTC. Translated, it gives CASSSGPGTGSYEQYF.

This clone has a single count. The chain carries TRBV9 and TRBJ2-7, with D perhaps TRBD1 (5 bases). The germline CDR1 and CDR2 sequences are SGDLS and YYNGEE. CDR3 length: 13 residues. The V gene lost 5 bases and the J gene lost 6 bases, with 15 bases spanning the gap. As DNA, the CDR3 is TGTGCCAGCAGTATACAGGCGTACGGCGAGCAGTACTTC. Protein product: CASSIQAYGEQYF.

The chain carries TRBV6-6 and TRBJ1-6; a possible D gene is TRBD1 (6 bases). CDR3 length: 14 residues. CDR1 MNHNY and CDR2 SVGAGI come from the germline V gene (reference sequence). Trimming removed 7 bases at V and 7 bases at J, with 14 bases between. CDR3 protein: CASILGARNSPLHF. The CDR3 DNA reads TGTGCCAGCATCCTGGGGGCTCGGAATTCACCCCTCCACTTT.

This chain uses TRBV5-6 with TRBJ2-4; D gene ambiguous. CDR1 is SGHDT, CDR2 YYEEEE, per germline. This CDR3 is built from 17 residues. V shed 0 bases and J shed 0 bases, with 13 bases lying between them. CDR3 sequence: CASSLGGIHLAKNIQYF. The CDR3 coding sequence is TGTGCCAGCAGCTTGGGAGGCATCCATCTAGCCAAAAACATTCAGTACTTC.

This clone occurred once. V gene TRBV19 combines with J gene TRBJ1-6; perhaps TRBD1 as D (6 bases). V lost 5 bases and J 7 bases, leaving 12 bases between the germline ends. The length of the CDR3 is 14 residues. Per the germline V gene, CDR1 is LNHDA and CDR2 is SQIVND (reference sequence). The CDR3 protein is CASSLGQLNSPLHF. The CDR3 DNA reads as TGTGCCAGTAGTCTCGGACAGCTGAATTCACCCCTCCACTTT. The full variable domain, completed using reference TRBV19 and TRBJ1-6, is DGGITQSPKYLFRKEGQNVTLSCEQNLNHDAMYWYRQDPGQGLRLIYYSQIVNDFQKGDIAEGYSVSREKKESFPLTVTSAQKNPTAFYLCASSLGQLNSPLHFGNGTRLTVT.